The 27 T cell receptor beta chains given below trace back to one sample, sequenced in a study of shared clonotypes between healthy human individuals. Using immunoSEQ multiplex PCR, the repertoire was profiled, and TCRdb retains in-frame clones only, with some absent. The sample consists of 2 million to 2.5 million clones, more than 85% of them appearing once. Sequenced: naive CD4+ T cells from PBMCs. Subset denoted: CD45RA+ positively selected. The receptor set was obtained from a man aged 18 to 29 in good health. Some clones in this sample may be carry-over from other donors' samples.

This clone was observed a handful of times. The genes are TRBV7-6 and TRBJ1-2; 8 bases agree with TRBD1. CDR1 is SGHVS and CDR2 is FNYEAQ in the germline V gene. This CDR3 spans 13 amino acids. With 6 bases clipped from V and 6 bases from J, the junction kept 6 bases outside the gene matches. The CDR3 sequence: CASSPDRGDGYTF. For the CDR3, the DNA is TGTGCCAGCAGTCCCGACAGGGGCGATGGCTACACCTTC.

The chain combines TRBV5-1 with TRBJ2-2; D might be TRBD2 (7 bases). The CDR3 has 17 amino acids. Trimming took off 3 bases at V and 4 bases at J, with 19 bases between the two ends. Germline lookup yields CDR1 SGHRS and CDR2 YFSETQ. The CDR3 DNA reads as TGCGCCAGCAGCTCCCTAACGGGAGGACAGCTCACCGGGGAGCTGTTTTTT. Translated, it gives CASSSLTGGQLTGELFF.

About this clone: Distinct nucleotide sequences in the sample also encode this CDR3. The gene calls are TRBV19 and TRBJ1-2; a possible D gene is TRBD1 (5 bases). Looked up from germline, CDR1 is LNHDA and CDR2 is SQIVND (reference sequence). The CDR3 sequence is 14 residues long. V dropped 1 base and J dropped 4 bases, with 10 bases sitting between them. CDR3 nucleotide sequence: TGTGCCAGTAGTATAGCGGGGACGGGCTATGGCTACACCTTC. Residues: CASSIAGTGYGYTF.

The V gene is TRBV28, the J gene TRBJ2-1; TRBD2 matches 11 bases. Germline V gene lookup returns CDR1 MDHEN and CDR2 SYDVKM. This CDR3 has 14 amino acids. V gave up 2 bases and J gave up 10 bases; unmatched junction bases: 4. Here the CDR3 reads CASSLMASGREQFF. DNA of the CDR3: TGTGCCAGCAGTTTAATGGCTAGCGGGAGGGAGCAGTTCTTC.

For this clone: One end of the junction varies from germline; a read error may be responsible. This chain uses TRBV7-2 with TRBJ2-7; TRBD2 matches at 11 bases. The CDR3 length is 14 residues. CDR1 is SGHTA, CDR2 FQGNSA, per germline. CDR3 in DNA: TGTGCCAGCAGCATAGCGGGAGGGCCCTACGAGCAGTACTTC. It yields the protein CASSIAGGPYEQYF.

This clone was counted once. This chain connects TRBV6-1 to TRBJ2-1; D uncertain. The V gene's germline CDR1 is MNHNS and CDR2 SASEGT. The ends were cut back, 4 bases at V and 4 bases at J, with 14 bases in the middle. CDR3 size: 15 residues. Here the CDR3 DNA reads TGTGCCAGCAGTGCCTTGGAAGGATCGTACAATGAGCAGTTCTTC. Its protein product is CASSALEGSYNEQFF.

CDR3 bases: TGTGCCTGGGAACAGGGACCGGGAAATTCACCCCTCCACTTT. Translated, it gives CAWEQGPGNSPLHF. This sequence joins TRBV30 and TRBJ1-6; possible D gene TRBD1, 6 bases. CDR3 length: 14 residues. CDR1 is GTSNPN, CDR2 SVGIG, per germline (reference sequence). V lost 5 bases to trimming and J lost 7 bases, with 15 bases between them.

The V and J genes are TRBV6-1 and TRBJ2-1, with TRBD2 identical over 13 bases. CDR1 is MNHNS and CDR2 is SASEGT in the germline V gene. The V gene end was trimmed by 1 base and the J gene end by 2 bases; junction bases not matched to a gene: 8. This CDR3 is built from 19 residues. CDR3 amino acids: CASSEVMTSGRQTYNEQFF. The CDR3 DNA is TGTGCCAGCAGTGAAGTCATGACTAGCGGGAGGCAAACCTACAATGAGCAGTTCTTC.

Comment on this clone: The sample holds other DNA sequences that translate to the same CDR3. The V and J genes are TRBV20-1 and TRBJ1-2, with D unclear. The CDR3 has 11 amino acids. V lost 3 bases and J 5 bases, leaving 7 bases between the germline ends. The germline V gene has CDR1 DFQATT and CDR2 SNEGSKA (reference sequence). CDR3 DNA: TGCAGTGCTAGGGCGGGGTATGGCTACACCTTC. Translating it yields CSARAGYGYTF.

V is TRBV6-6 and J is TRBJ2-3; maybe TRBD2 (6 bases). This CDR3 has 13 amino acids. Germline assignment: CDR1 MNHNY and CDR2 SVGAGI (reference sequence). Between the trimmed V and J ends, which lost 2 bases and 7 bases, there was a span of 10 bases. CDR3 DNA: TGTGCCAGCAGTTACGGGGACTCTAATACGCAGTATTTT. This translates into CASSYGDSNTQYF.

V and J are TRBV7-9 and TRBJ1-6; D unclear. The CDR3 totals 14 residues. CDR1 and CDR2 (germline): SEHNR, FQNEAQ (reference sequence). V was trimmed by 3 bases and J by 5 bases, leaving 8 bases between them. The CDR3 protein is CASSFQVNNSPLHF. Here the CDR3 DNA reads TGTGCCAGCAGCTTCCAAGTGAATAATTCACCCCTCCACTTT.

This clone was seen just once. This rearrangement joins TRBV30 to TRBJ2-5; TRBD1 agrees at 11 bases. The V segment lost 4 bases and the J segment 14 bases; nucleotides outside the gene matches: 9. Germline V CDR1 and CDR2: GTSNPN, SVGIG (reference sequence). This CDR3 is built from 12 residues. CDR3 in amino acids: CAWIPPGTGGYF. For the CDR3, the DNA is TGTGCCTGGATACCCCCGGGGACAGGGGGATACTTC.

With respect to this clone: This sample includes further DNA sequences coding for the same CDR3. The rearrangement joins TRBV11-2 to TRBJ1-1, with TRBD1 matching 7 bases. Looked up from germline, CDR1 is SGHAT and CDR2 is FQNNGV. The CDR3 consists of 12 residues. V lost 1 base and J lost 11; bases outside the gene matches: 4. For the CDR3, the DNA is TGTGCCAGCAGCTTAGTCAGGGGGGGGGCTTTCTTT. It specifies CASSLVRGGAFF. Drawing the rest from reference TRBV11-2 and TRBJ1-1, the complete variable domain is EAGVAQSPRYKIIEKRQSVAFWCNPISGHATLYWYQQILGQGPKLLIQFQNNGVVDDSQLPKDRFSAERLKGVDSTLKIQPAKLEDSAVYLCASSLVRGGAFFGQGTRLTVV.

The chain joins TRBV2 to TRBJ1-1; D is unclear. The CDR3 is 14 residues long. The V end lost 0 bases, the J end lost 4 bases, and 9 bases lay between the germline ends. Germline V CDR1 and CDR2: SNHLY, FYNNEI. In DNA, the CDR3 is TGTGCCAGCAGTGAAGCGCTTCGAAGCACTGAAGCTTTCTTT. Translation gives CASSEALRSTEAFF.

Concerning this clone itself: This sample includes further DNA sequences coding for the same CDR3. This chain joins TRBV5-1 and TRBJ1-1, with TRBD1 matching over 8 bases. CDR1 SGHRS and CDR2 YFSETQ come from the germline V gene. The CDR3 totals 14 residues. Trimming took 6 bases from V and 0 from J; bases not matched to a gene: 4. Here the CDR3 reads CASKGQGMNTEAFF. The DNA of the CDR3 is TGCGCCAGCAAAGGACAGGGAATGAACACTGAAGCTTTCTTT.

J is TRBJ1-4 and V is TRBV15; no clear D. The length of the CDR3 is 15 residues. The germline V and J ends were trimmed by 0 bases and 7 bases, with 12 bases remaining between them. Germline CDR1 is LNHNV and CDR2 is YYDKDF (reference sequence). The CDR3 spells CATSRDSGAGEKLFF. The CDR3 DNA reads TGTGCCACCAGCAGAGATTCGGGAGCGGGTGAAAAACTGTTTTTT.

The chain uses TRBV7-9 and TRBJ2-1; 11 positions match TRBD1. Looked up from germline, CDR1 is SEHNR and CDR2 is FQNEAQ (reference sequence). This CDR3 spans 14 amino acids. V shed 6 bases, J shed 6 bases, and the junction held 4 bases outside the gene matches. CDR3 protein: CASRGTGGLNEQFF. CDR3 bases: TGTGCCAGCAGGGGGACAGGGGGACTCAATGAGCAGTTCTTC.

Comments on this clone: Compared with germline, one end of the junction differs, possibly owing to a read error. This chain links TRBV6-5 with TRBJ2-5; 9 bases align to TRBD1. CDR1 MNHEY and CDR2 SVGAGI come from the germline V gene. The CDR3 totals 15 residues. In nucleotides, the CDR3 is TGTGCCAGCAGTTACACAGGGGGCTACCAACAGACCCAGTACTTC. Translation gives CASSYTGGYQQTQYF.

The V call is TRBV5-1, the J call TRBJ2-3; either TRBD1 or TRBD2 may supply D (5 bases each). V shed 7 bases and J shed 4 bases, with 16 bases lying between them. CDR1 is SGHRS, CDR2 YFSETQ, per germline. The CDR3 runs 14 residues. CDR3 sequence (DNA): TGCGCCAGCGGGACGGGGTCAACAGCAGATACGCAGTATTTT. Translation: CASGTGSTADTQYF.

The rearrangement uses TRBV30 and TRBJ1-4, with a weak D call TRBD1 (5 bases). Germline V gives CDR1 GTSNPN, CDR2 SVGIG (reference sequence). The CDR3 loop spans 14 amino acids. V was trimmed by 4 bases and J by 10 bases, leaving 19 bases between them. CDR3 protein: CAWTFGAGLGKLFF. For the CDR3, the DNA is TGTGCCTGGACTTTTGGTGCAGGGTTGGGAAAACTGTTTTTT.

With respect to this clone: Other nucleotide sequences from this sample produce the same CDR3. Written as DNA, the CDR3 is TGTGCCAGCAGCTTACGGCGGGAGTCCTACAATGAGCAGTTCTTC. As protein: CASSLRRESYNEQFF. The genes are TRBV7-3 and TRBJ2-1, with 7 bases aligning to TRBD2. The CDR3 loop spans 15 amino acids. Trimming took 2 bases from V and 1 from J; bases not matched to a gene: 2. The germline V gene encodes CDR1 SGHTA and CDR2 FQGTGA.

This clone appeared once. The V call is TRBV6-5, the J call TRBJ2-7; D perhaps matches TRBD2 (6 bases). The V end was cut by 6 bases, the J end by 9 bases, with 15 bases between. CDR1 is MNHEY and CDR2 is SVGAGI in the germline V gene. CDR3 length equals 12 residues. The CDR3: CASSGTVGGQYF. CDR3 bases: TGTGCCAGCAGCGGAACAGTGGGAGGGCAGTACTTC.

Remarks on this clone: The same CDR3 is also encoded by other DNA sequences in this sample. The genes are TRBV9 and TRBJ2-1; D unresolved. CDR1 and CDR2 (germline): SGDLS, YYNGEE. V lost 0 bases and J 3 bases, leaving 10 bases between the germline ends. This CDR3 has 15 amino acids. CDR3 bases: TGTGCCAGCAGCGTAGACCTAGGCTACTACAATGAGCAGTTCTTC. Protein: CASSVDLGYYNEQFF.

CDR3 coding DNA: TGTGCCGTCCACCGGGGCAGACCCTACGAGCAGTACTTC. It codes for CAVHRGRPYEQYF. This chain links TRBV6-5 with TRBJ2-7; D is perhaps TRBD1 or TRBD2 (5 bases each). The CDR3 is 13 residues long. Germline CDR1 is MNHEY and CDR2 is SVGAGI. Trimming pared 11 bases from V and 2 bases from J, leaving 16 bases between.

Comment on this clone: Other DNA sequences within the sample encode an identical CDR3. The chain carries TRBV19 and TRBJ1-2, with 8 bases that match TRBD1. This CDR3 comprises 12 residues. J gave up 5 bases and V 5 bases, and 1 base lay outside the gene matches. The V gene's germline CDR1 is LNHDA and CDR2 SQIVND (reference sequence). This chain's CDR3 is CASSGQGYGYTF. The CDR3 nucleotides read TGTGCCAGTAGTGGACAGGGTTATGGCTACACCTTC. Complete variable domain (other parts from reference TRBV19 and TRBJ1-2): DGGITQSPKYLFRKEGQNVTLSCEQNLNHDAMYWYRQDPGQGLRLIYYSQIVNDFQKGDIAEGYSVSREKKESFPLTVTSAQKNPTAFYLCASSGQGYGYTFGSGTRLTVV.

CDR3 coding DNA: TGTGCCAGCAGTCCCAGTCGACTAGCGGGAGCGGACAATGAGCAGTTCTTC. It codes for CASSPSRLAGADNEQFF. V usage is TRBV28 and J usage is TRBJ2-1, with 12 nucleotides matching TRBD2. Germline values: CDR1 MDHEN, CDR2 SYDVKM. V shed 5 bases, J shed 5 bases, and the junction held 10 bases outside the gene matches. This CDR3 is built from 17 residues.

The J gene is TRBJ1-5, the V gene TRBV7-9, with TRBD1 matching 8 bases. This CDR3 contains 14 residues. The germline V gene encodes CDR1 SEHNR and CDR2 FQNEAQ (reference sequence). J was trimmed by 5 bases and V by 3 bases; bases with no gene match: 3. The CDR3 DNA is TGTGCCAGCAGCTTCTCAGGGGGCGATCAGCCCCAGCATTTT. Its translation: CASSFSGGDQPQHF.